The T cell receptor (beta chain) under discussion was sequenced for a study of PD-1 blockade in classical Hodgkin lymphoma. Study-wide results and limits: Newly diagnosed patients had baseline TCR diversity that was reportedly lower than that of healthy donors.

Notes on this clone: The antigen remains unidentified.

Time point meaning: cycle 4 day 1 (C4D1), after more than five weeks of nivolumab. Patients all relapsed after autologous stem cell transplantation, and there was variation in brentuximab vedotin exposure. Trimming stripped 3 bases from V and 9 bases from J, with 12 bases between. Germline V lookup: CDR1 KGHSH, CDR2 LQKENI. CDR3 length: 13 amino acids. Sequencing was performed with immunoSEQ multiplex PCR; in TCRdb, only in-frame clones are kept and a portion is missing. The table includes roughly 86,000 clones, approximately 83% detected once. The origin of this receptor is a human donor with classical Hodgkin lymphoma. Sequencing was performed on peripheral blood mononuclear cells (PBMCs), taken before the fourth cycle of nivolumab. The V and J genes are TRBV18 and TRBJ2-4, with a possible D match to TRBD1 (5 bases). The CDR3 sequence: CASSPIRARIQYF. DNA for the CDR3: TGTGCCAGCTCACCTATCAGGGCGCGCATTCAGTACTTC. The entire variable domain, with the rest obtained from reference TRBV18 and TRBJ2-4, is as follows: NAGVMQNPRHLVRRRGQEARLRCSPMKGHSHVYWYRQLPEEGLKFMVYLQKENIIDESGMPKERFSAEFPKEGPSILRIQQVVRGDSAAYFCASSPIRARIQYFGAGTRLSVL.